The rows below give T cell receptor beta chains drawn from one sample of a study of long-term antiretroviral therapy in people with HIV. The assay was immunoSEQ multiplex PCR, and TCRdb's table has in-frame clones only and misses some. The repertoire holds thousands of clones, with around 74% as singletons. Here the sequenced sample was unsorted PBMCs, taken about 0.9 years before starting antiretroviral therapy. The source is a middle-aged man with HIV. CDR3s include the opening cysteine and the closing phenylalanine or tryptophan. D genes are given only for firm matches.

.	TRBV7-3	TRBJ2-7	TGTGCCAGCAGCTCGGACGGTGGGGAGCAGTACTTC	CASSSDGGEQYF
.	TRBV25-1	TRBJ1-1	TGTGCCAGCAGAGCGTCCGGGAACACTGAAGCTTTCTTT	CASRASGNTEAFF
.	TRBV19	TRBJ1-5	TGTGCCAGTAGTATTGGGACGAATAGCAATCAGCCCCAGCATTTT	CASSIGTNSNQPQHF
TRBD2	TRBV5-1	TRBJ2-1	TGCGCCAGCAGCTATGGTCTCGCGGGGGGGCGTCTCAATGAGCAGTTCTTC	CASSYGLAGGRLNEQFF
.	TRBV4-2	TRBJ2-7	TGTGCCAGCAGCGTCGAAGAGGGGGGCCTAACCTACGAGCAGTACTTC	CASSVEEGGLTYEQYF
TRBD1	TRBV30	TRBJ1-4	TGTGCCTGGAGTGCCGGGACAGGGGATGAAAAACTGTTTTTT	CAWSAGTGDEKLFF
.	TRBV5-1	TRBJ1-1	TGCGCCAGCAGCTCGGGAAACAGGGTCGACACTGAAGCTTTCTTT	CASSSGNRVDTEAFF
.	TRBV6-1	TRBJ2-7	TGTGCCAGCATGAATTACTACGAGCAGTACTTC	CASMNYYEQYF
TRBD2	TRBV4-1	TRBJ2-7	TGCGCCAGCAGCCCGTCCCTAGCGGGGGGTTACGAGCAGTACTTC	CASSPSLAGGYEQYF
TRBD2	TRBV30	TRBJ2-3	TGTGCCTGGAGTGTAACCAGCGGGGGGGCCAAAGATACGCAGTATTTT	CAWSVTSGGAKDTQYF
.	TRBV7-9	TRBJ2-1	TGTGCCAGCAGCTCCCACCCTGCCACGGGGGCTATCTATGAGCAGTTCTTC	CASSSHPATGAIYEQFF
TRBD1	TRBV18	TRBJ1-1	TGTGCCAGCTCACCACCAAACCCGGGACAGGGGTTCACTGAAGCTTTCTTT	CASSPPNPGQGFTEAFF
.	TRBV18	TRBJ2-7	TGTGCCAGCTCACCCTCCCCTCGGGGGTCATACTACGAGCAGTACTTC	CASSPSPRGSYYEQYF